Listed below are T cell receptor beta chains from one sample, sequenced in a study of T cells in Graves' hyperthyroidism and ophthalmopathy. TCRdb processed the multiplex PCR reads anew with MiXCR; each CDR3 protein has one entry. Found here are a few hundred thousand distinct CDR3 sequences, approximately 19% of them singletons; the top ten hold about 40%. Source material: blood. Receptor source: a man aged 50-59 years with Graves' ophthalmopathy. CDR3s include the opening cysteine and the closing phenylalanine or tryptophan. Each record gives: clone size, J gene, D gene, V gene, CDR3 DNA, CDR3 protein. The D gene is left open where the match is weak. Expanded clones are given a class, and other clones once, few, many or no size at all.

size: NA
J: TRBJ2-4
D: NA
V: TRBV2
DNA: TGTGCCAGCATGAAGGGGTCCCAACTAGCCAAAAACATTCAGTACTTC
CDR3: CASMKGSQLAKNIQYF

size: many
J: TRBJ1-5
D: TRBD1
V: TRBV7-2
DNA: TGTGCCAGCAGCAAAACAGGGGGCAATCAGCCCCAGCATTTT
CDR3: CASSKTGGNQPQHF

size: many
J: TRBJ1-3
D: NA
V: TRBV3-1
DNA: TGTGCCAGCAGCCAGTCGGCACTCTCTGGAAACACCATATATTTT
CDR3: CASSQSALSGNTIYF

size: few
J: TRBJ1-1
D: NA
V: TRBV19
DNA: TGTGCCAGTAGTATAGGGAAGTGGAACACTGAAGCTTTCTTT
CDR3: CASSIGKWNTEAFF

size: few
J: TRBJ2-1
D: TRBD2
V: TRBV13
DNA: TGTGCCAGCAGCTTAGGCCGGATAGCGGGGGTGAGTGAGCAGTTCTTC
CDR3: CASSLGRIAGVSEQFF

size: NA
J: TRBJ2-5
D: TRBD2
V: TRBV3-1
DNA: TGTGCCAGCAGCCAAGCAGGACTAGCGGGACGACCCAATCAAGAGACCCAGTACTTC
CDR3: CASSQAGLAGRPNQETQYF

size: few
J: TRBJ2-1
D: TRBD2
V: TRBV6-1
DNA: TGTGCCAGCAGTGAAGCTGGGACTAGCGGGAGCTCCTACAATGAGCAGTTCTTC
CDR3: CASSEAGTSGSSYNEQFF

size: many
J: TRBJ2-2
D: NA
V: TRBV9
DNA: TGTGCCAGCAGCACCCCACTAGAGCGTCCAGGAGCCGGGGAGCTGTTTTTT
CDR3: CASSTPLERPGAGELFF

size: NA
J: TRBJ1-5
D: NA
V: TRBV20-1
DNA: TGCAGTGCCCCTCCACCAGGGTTCTATCAGCCCCAGCATTTT
CDR3: CSAPPPGFYQPQHF

size: NA
J: TRBJ2-3
D: NA
V: TRBV6-2/TRBV6-3
DNA: TGTGCCAGCAACATAGGGGGGGCAGATACGCAGTATTTT
CDR3: CASNIGGADTQYF

size: many
J: TRBJ1-1
D: TRBD1
V: TRBV12-3/TRBV12-4
DNA: TGTGCCAGCAGTCCGACAGGGGACGGCACTGAAGCTTTCTTT
CDR3: CASSPTGDGTEAFF

size: NA
J: TRBJ2-2
D: NA
V: TRBV11-2
DNA: TGCGCCAGCAGCCTAGCAGTGGGAGCTAGCGTTCGAGGGGAGCTGTTTTTT
CDR3: CASSLAVGASVRGELFF

size: NA
J: TRBJ1-1
D: NA
V: TRBV7-9
DNA: TGTGCCAGCAGCTTAGGGTGGGGGGACACTGAAGCTTTCTTT
CDR3: CASSLGWGDTEAFF

size: NA
J: TRBJ2-2
D: NA
V: TRBV5-1
DNA: TGCGCCAGCAGCGGGGACCCGTCGGCCGGGGAGCTGTTTTTT
CDR3: CASSGDPSAGELFF

size: few
J: TRBJ1-1
D: NA
V: TRBV6-1
DNA: TGTGCCAGCGTTGGCCTGAACACTGAAGCTTTCTTT
CDR3: CASVGLNTEAFF

size: many
J: TRBJ1-5
D: NA
V: TRBV12-3/TRBV12-4
DNA: TGTGCCAGCAGTGTCGGGATGTCCGGAGTGGCCCAGCATTTT
CDR3: CASSVGMSGVAQHF

size: many
J: TRBJ1-1
D: NA
V: TRBV28
DNA: TGTGCCAGCAGTTTGCTGGAGACTGAAGCTTTCTTT
CDR3: CASSLLETEAFF

size: few
J: TRBJ1-2
D: NA
V: TRBV7-9
DNA: TGTGCCAGCAGCTTAGCGCCGCCAGAGCCCTATGGCTACACCTTC
CDR3: CASSLAPPEPYGYTF

size: many
J: TRBJ2-3
D: TRBD2
V: TRBV5-6
DNA: TGTGCCAGCAGCGTGACTAGCGGAGGGACAGATACGCAGTATTTT
CDR3: CASSVTSGGTDTQYF

size: many
J: TRBJ1-5
D: NA
V: TRBV6-1
DNA: TGTGCCAGCAGTTACCCCGGCAGGGTCGGGAATCAGCCCCAGCATTTT
CDR3: CASSYPGRVGNQPQHF

size: few
J: TRBJ2-2
D: TRBD1
V: TRBV27
DNA: TGTGCCAGCAGTCCAAAACCGGGACAGGGGTATTCCGGGGAGCTGTTTTTT
CDR3: CASSPKPGQGYSGELFF

size: NA
J: TRBJ1-5
D: NA
V: TRBV20-1
DNA: TGCAGTGCTAGACAAGGACAGCCATATAGCAATCAGCCCCAGCATTTT
CDR3: CSARQGQPYSNQPQHF

size: NA
J: TRBJ2-1
D: TRBD2
V: TRBV28
DNA: TGTGCCAGCAGTTTCTTACTAGCGGGAGGGCGGAGCTCCTACAATGAGCAGTTCTTC
CDR3: CASSFLLAGGRSSYNEQFF

size: few
J: TRBJ1-1
D: NA
V: TRBV20-1
DNA: TGCAGTGCTCACCCCGGGACCCCTGAAGCTTTCTTT
CDR3: CSAHPGTPEAFF

size: many
J: TRBJ2-7
D: TRBD2
V: TRBV11-2
DNA: TGTGCCAGCAGCACTCCGGGACTAGCGACTGACGAGCAGTACTTC
CDR3: CASSTPGLATDEQYF

size: few
J: TRBJ2-5
D: NA
V: TRBV20-1
DNA: TGCAGTGCTAGAGACACCTTCGGACAACCCAAAGAGACCCAGTACTTC
CDR3: CSARDTFGQPKETQYF